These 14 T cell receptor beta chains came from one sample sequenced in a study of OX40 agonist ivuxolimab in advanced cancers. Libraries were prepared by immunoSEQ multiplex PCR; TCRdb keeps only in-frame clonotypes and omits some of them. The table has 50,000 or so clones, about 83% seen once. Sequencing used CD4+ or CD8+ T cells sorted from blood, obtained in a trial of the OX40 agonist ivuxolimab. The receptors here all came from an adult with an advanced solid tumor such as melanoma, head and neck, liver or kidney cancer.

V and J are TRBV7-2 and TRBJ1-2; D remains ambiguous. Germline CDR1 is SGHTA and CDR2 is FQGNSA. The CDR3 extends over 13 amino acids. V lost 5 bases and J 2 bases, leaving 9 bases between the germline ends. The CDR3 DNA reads TGTGCCAGCAGCCCCCGCTTGAACTATGGCTACACCTTC. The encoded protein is CASSPRLNYGYTF.

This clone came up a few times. This chain's CDR3 is CASSLGGGISEAFF. In nucleotides, the CDR3 is TGTGCCAGCAGCTTAGGGGGAGGGATCTCTGAAGCTTTCTTT. This chain links TRBV11-3 with TRBJ1-1; D is undetermined. Germline CDR1 reads SGHNT; CDR2 reads YENEEA. This CDR3 region has 14 residues. The ends were cut back, 1 base at V and 6 bases at J, with 12 bases in the middle.

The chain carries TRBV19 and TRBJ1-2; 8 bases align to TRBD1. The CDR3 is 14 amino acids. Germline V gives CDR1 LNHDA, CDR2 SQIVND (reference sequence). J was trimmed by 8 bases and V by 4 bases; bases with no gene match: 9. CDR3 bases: TGTGCCAGTAGTACGGACAGGGTCGGTGTGGGCTACACCTTC. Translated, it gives CASSTDRVGVGYTF.

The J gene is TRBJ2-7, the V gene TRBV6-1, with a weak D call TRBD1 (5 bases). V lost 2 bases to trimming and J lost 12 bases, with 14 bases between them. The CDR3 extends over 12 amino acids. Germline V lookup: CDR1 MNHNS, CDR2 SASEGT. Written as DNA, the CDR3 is TGTGCCAGCAGTGAATATTTCAGGGAAATGTACTTC. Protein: CASSEYFREMYF.

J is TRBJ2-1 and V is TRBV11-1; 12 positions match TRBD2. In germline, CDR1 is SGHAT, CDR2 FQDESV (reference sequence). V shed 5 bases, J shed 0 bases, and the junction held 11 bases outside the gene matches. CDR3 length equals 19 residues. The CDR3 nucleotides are TGTGCCAGCAGCCCTACCGGGACTAGCGGGCGGAGCTCCTACAATGAGCAGTTCTTC. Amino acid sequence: CASSPTGTSGRSSYNEQFF.

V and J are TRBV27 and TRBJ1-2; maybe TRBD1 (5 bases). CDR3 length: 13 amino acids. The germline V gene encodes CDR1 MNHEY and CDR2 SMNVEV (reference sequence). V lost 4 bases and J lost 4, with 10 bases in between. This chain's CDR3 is CASSSGTTYGYTF. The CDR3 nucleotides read TGTGCCAGCAGTTCCGGGACGACCTATGGCTACACCTTC.

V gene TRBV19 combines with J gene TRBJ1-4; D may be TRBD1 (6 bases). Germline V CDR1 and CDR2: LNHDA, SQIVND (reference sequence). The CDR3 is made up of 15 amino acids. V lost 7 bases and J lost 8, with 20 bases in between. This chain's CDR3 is CASTTTGFLEEKLFF. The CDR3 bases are TGTGCCAGTACCACCACAGGGTTTTTAGAAGAAAAACTGTTTTTT. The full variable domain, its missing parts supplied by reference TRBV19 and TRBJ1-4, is DGGITQSPKYLFRKEGQNVTLSCEQNLNHDAMYWYRQDPGQGLRLIYYSQIVNDFQKGDIAEGYSVSREKKESFPLTVTSAQKNPTAFYLCASTTTGFLEEKLFFGSGTQLSVL.

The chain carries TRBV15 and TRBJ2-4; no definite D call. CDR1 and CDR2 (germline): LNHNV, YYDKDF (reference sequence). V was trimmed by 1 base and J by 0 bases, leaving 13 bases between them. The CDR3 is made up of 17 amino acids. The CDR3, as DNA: TGTGCCACCAGCAGAGGCGTGAAGGAGCTAGCCAAAAACATTCAGTACTTC. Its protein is CATSRGVKELAKNIQYF.

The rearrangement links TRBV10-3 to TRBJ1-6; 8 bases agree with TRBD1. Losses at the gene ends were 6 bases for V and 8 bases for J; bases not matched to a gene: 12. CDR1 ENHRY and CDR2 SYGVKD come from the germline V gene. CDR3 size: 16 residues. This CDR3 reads CAISGTQGARDSPLHF. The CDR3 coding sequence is TGTGCCATCAGCGGGACCCAGGGGGCGCGGGATTCACCCCTCCACTTT.

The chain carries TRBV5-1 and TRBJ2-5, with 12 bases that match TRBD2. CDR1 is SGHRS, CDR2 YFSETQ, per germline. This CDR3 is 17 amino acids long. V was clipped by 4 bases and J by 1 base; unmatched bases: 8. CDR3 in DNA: TGCGCCAGCAGCCCCCCGACTAGCGGGGGTTTCCAAGAGACCCAGTACTTC. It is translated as CASSPPTSGGFQETQYF.

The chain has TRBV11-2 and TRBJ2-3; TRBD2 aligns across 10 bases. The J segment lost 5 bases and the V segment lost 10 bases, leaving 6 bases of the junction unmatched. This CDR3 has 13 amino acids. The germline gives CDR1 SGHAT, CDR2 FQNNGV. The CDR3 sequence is CATERGGLDTQYF. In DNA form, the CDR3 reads TGTGCCACCGAGCGGGGGGGCCTAGATACGCAGTATTTT.

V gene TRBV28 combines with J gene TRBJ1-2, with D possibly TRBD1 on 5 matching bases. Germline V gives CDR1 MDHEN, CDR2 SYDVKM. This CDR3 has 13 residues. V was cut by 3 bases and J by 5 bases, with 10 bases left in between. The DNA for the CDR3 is TGTGCCAGCAGTTTCTCTTCAGGGTATGGCTACACCTTC. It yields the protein CASSFSSGYGYTF.

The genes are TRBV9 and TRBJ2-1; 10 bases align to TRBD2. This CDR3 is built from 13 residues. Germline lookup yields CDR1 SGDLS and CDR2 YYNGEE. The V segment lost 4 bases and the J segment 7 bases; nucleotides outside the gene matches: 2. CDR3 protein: CASSNSGGNEQFF. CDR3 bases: TGTGCCAGCAGCAATAGCGGGGGGAATGAGCAGTTCTTC.

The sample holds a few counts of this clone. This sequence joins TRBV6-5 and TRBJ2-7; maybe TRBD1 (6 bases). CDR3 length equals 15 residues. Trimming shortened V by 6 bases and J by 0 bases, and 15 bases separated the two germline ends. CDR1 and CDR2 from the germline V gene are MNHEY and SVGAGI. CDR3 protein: CASRRRQESSYEQYF. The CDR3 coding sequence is TGTGCCAGCAGAAGGAGACAGGAAAGCTCCTACGAGCAGTACTTC.